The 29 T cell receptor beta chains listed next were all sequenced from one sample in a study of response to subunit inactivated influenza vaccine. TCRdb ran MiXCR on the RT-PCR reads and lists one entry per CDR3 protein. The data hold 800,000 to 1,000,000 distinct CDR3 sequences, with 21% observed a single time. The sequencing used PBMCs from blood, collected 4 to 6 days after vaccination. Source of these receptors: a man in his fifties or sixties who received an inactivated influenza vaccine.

The CDR3: CSVTRGQGTYEQYF. Written as DNA, the CDR3 is TGCAGCGTCACTAGGGGACAGGGAACCTACGAGCAGTACTTC. This chain connects TRBV29-1 to TRBJ2-7, with 9 bases matching TRBD1. Germline V gives CDR1 SQVTM, CDR2 ANQGSEA. The CDR3 runs to 14 residues. V was clipped by 6 bases and J by 2 bases; unmatched bases: 8.

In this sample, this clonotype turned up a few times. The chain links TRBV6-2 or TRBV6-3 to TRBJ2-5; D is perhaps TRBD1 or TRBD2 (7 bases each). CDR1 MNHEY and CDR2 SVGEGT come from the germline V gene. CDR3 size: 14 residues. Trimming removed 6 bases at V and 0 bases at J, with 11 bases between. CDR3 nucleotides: TGTGCCAGCAGCAGGGGGGGAAACCAAGAGACCCAGTACTTC. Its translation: CASSRGGNQETQYF.

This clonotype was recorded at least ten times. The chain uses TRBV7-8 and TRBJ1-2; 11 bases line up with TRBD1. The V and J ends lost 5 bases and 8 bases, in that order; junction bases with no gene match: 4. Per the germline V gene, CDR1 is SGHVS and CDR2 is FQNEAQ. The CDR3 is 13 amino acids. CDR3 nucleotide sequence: TGTGCCAGCAGCCGGACAGGGGGCTTGGGCTACACCTTC. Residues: CASSRTGGLGYTF.

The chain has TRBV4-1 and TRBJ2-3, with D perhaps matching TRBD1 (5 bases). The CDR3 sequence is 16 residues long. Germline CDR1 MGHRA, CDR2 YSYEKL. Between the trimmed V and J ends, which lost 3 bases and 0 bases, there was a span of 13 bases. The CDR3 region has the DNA TGCGCCAGCAGCCATCGAAGGGGAACTAGCACAGATACGCAGTATTTT. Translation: CASSHRRGTSTDTQYF.

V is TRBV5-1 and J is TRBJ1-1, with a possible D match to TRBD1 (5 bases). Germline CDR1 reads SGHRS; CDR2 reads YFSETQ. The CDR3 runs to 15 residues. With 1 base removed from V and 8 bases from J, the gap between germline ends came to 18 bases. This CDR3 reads CASSLQGGDLGEAFF. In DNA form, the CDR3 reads TGCGCCAGCAGCTTGCAGGGAGGAGACTTGGGGGAAGCTTTCTTT.

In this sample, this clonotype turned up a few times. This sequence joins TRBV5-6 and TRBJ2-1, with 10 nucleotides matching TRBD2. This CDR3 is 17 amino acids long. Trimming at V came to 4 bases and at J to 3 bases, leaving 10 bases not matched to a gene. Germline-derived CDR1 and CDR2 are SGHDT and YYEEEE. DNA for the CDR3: TGTGCCAGCAGCCAAAAAGGACTAGCGGATCACTACAATGAGCAGTTCTTC. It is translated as CASSQKGLADHYNEQFF.

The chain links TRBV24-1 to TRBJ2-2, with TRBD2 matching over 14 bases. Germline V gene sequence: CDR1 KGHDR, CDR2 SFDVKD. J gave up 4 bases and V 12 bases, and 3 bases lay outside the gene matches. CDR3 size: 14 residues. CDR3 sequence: CAAGLAGATGELFF. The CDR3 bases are TGTGCCGCGGGACTAGCGGGAGCCACCGGGGAGCTGTTTTTT.

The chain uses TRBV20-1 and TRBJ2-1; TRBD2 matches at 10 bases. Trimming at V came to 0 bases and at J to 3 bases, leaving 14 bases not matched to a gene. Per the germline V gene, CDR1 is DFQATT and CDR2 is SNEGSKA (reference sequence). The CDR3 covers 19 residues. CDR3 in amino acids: CSARDPTIILAGLYNEQFF. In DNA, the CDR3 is TGCAGTGCTAGAGACCCGACGATCATACTAGCGGGACTCTACAATGAGCAGTTCTTC.

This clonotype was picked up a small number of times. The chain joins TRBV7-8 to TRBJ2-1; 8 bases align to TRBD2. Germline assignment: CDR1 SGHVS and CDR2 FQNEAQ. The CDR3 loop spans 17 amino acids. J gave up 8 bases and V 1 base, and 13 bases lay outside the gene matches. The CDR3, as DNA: TGTGCCAGCAGCTTAGTTACAGGCGGGAGGTCGGGGGATGAGCAGTTCTTC. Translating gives CASSLVTGGRSGDEQFF.

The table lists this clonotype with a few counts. This chain's CDR3 is CASSLAAGQPIYGYTF. In DNA form, the CDR3 reads TGTGCCAGCAGCTTGGCTGCGGGACAGCCTATCTATGGCTACACCTTC. This rearrangement joins TRBV5-5 to TRBJ1-2; TRBD1 aligns across 7 bases. V lost 0 bases, J lost 4 bases, and 9 bases stayed unmatched. This CDR3 is 16 amino acids long. Germline values: CDR1 SGHKS, CDR2 YYEKEE (reference sequence).

The CDR3 protein is CASSLPGLSYEQYF. CDR3 nucleotides: TGCGCCAGCAGCCTACCGGGTCTCTCCTACGAGCAGTACTTC. The V call is TRBV4-1, the J call TRBJ2-7; no firm D call. The CDR3 covers 14 residues. Looked up from germline, CDR1 is MGHRA and CDR2 is YSYEKL. V was cut by 4 bases and J by 0 bases, with 10 bases left in between.

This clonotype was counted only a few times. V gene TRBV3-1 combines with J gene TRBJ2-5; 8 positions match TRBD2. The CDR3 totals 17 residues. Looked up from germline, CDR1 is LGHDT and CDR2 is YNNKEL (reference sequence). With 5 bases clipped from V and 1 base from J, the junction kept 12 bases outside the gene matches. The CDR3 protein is CASSRGGGQTVQETQYF. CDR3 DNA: TGTGCCAGCAGCAGGGGCGGGGGGCAGACTGTCCAAGAGACCCAGTACTTC.

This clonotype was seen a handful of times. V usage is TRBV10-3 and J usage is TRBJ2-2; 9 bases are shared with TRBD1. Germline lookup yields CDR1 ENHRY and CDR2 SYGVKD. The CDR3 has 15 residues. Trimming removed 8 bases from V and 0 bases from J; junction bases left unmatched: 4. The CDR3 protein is CAIRQGVANTGELFF. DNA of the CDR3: TGTGCCATCCGACAGGGGGTCGCGAACACCGGGGAGCTGTTTTTT.

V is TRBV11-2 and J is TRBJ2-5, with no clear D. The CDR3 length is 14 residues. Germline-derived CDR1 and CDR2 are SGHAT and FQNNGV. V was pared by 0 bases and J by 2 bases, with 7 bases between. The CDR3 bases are TGTGCCAGCAGCTTAGATAACCGGCAAGAGACCCAGTACTTC. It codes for CASSLDNRQETQYF. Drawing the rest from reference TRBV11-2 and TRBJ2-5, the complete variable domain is EAGVAQSPRYKIIEKRQSVAFWCNPISGHATLYWYQQILGQGPKLLIQFQNNGVVDDSQLPKDRFSAERLKGVDSTLKIQPAKLEDSAVYLCASSLDNRQETQYFGPGTRLLVL.

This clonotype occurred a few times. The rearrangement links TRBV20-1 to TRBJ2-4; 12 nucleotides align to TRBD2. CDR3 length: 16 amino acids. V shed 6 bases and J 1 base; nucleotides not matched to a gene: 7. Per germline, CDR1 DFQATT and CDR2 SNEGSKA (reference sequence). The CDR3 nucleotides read TGCAGTGCCGGACTAGCGGGGATGGGGGCCAAAAACATTCAGTACTTC. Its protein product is CSAGLAGMGAKNIQYF.

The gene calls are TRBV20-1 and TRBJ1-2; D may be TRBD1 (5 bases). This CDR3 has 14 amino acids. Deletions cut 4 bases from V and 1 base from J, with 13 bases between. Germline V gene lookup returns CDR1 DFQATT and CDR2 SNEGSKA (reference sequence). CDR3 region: CSAITRDYNYGYTF. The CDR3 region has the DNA TGCAGTGCTATTACCCGGGACTATAACTATGGCTACACCTTC.

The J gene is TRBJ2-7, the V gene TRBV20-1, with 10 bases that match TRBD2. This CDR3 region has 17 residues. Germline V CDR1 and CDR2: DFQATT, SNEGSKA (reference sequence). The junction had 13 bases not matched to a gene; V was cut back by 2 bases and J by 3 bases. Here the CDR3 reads CSARKGALAGALYEQYF. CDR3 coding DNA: TGCAGTGCTAGAAAGGGGGCTCTAGCGGGAGCTCTCTACGAGCAGTACTTC.

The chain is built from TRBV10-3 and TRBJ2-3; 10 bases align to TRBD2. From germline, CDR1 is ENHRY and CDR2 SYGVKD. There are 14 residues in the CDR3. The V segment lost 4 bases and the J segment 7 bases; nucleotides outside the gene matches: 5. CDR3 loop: CAISVSGGANTQYF. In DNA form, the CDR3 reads TGTGCCATCAGTGTGAGCGGGGGGGCAAATACGCAGTATTTT.

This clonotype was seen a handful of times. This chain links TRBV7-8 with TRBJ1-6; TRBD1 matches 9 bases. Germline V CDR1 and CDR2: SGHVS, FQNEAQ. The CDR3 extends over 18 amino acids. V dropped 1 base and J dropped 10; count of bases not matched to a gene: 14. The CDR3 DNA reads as TGTGCCAGCAGCTTAGGTTGGAAGCGGACAGGGGAAATCTCACCCCTCCACTTT. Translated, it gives CASSLGWKRTGEISPLHF.

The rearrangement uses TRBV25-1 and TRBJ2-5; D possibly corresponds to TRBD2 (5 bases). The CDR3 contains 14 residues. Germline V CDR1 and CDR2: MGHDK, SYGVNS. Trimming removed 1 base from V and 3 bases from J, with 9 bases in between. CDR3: CASSELRVEETQYF. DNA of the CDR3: TGTGCCAGCAGTGAATTGAGGGTCGAAGAGACCCAGTACTTC.

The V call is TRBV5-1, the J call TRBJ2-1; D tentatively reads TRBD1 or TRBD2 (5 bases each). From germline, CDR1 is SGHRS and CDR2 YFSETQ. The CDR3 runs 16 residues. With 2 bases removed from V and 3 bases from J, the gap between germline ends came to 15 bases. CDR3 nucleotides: TGCGCCAGCAGCTTTAACGGGGCTCTTGGCTACAATGAGCAGTTCTTC. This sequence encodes CASSFNGALGYNEQFF.

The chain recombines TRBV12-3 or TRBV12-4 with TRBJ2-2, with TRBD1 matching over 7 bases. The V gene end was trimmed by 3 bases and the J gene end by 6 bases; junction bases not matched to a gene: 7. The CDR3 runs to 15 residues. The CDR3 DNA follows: TGTGCCAGCAGTTTTGGGGACAGACCTCCCGGGGAGCTGTTTTTT. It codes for CASSFGDRPPGELFF.

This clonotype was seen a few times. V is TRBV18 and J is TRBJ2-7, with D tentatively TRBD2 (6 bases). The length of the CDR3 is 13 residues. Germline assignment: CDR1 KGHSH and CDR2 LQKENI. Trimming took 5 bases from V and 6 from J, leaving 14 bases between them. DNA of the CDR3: TGTGCCAGCTCATCAGAGTTGGGGGGCGAGCAGTACTTC. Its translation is CASSSELGGEQYF.

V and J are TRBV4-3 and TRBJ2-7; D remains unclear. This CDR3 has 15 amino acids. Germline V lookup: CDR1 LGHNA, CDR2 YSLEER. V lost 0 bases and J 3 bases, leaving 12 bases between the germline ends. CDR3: CASSQENAWGYEQYF. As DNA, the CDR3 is TGCGCCAGCAGCCAAGAAAACGCCTGGGGCTACGAGCAGTACTTC.

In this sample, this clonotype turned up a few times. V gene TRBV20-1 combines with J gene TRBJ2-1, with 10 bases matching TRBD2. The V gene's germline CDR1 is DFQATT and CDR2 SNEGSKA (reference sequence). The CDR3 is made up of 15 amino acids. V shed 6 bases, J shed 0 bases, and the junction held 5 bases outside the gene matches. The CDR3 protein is CSAYSGGISYNEQFF. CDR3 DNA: TGCAGTGCATATAGCGGGGGGATCTCCTACAATGAGCAGTTCTTC.

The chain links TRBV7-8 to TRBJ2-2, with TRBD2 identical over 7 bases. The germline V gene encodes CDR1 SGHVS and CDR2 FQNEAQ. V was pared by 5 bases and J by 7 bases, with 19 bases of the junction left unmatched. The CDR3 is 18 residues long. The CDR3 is CASSPLGGRMGNGGELFF. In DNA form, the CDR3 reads TGTGCCAGCAGCCCGCTGGGCGGGAGAATGGGGAACGGCGGGGAGCTGTTTTTT.

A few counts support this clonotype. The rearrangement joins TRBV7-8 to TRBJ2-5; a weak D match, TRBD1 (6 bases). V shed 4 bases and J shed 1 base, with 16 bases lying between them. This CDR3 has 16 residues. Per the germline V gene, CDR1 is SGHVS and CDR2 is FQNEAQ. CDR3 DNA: TGTGCCAGCAGCTCCCTTGGTGAGGGGGTCCAAGAGACCCAGTACTTC. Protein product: CASSSLGEGVQETQYF.

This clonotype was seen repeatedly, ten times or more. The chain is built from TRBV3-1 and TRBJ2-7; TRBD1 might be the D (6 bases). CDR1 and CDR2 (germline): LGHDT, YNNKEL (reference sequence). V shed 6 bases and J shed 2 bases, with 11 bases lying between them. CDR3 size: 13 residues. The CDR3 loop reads CASRPTGTYEQYF. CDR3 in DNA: TGTGCCAGCAGGCCGACAGGCACCTACGAGCAGTACTTC.

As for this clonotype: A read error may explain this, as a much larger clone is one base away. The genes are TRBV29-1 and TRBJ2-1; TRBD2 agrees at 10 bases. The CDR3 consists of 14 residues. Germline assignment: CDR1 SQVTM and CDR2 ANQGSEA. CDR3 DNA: TGCAGCGCCCTACTAGCGGGGTTGTACAATGAGCAGTCCTTC. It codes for CSALLAGLYNEQSF.